Sequencing of this TCR beta chain was carried out in a study of cytomegalovirus exposure and HLA in healthy donors. The PCR used 60 Vbeta and 13 Jbeta primers. Generated by immunoSEQ multiplex PCR, the TCRdb table keeps only in-frame clones and is missing some. The sample lists 150,000 to 200,000 clones, about 75% occurring once. This clone has a single count. The origin of this receptor is a man between 40 and 49 years old in good health and CMV-seropositive. Sequencing was done on a sample of PBMCs.

The DNA for the CDR3 is TGTGCCAGCTCACCCCAGACAGAAGGCTACACCTTC. Its protein is CASSPQTEGYTF. V usage is TRBV18 and J usage is TRBJ1-2; possibly TRBD1 for D (5 bases). The CDR3 has 12 residues. The germline V and J ends were trimmed by 3 bases and 8 bases, with 10 bases remaining between them. Per germline, CDR1 KGHSH and CDR2 LQKENI.